These 6 T cell receptor beta chains came from one sample sequenced in a study of cytomegalovirus exposure and HLA in healthy donors. Primers for the PCR totalled 60 Vbeta and 13 Jbeta. TCRdb's table, derived via immunoSEQ multiplex PCR, lists solely in-frame clones and lacks some. Among about 110,000 clones listed, around 80% were seen once. The sequencing input was PBMCs. These receptor sequences come from a female donor in good health and CMV-seropositive.

The chain couples TRBV5-4 to TRBJ2-3, with TRBD1 identical over 11 bases. Germline assignment: CDR1 SGHNT and CDR2 YYREEE (reference sequence). The CDR3 runs to 16 residues. V shed 4 bases, J shed 4 bases, and the junction held 8 bases outside the gene matches. The CDR3 is CASSPIRTGGPDTQYF. DNA for the CDR3: TGTGCCAGCAGCCCAATTAGGACAGGGGGCCCAGATACGCAGTATTTT.

The chain recombines TRBV6-5 with TRBJ1-2; tentative D call: TRBD1 (6 bases). The CDR3 is 15 amino acids. The V and J ends lost 5 bases and 4 bases respectively, with 17 bases between them. Germline V gene sequence: CDR1 MNHEY, CDR2 SVGAGI. The CDR3 sequence is CASSVSAGVLYGYTF. The CDR3 nucleotides read TGTGCCAGCAGTGTGTCGGCAGGGGTGCTCTATGGCTACACCTTC.

The rearrangement joins TRBV28 to TRBJ1-3; D remains unclear. CDR3 length: 16 amino acids. Trimming removed 4 bases from V and 0 bases from J, with 13 bases in between. CDR1 is MDHEN, CDR2 SYDVKM, per germline. The CDR3 DNA reads as TGTGCCAGCAGTTCGCGCAGGAGGGACTCTGGAAACACCATATATTTT. As protein: CASSSRRRDSGNTIYF.

The V gene is TRBV19, the J gene TRBJ2-5, with TRBD2 matching 14 bases. The J call may not be correct, given that the DNA end is closer to TRBJ2-7. Germline V gene lookup returns CDR1 LNHDA and CDR2 SQIVND (reference sequence). The CDR3 loop spans 16 amino acids. The CDR3 reads CASSVGTSGSSYEQYF. DNA for the CDR3: TGTGCCAGTAGTGTCGGGACTAGCGGGAGCTCTTACGAGCAGTACTTC.

The CDR3 coding sequence is TGTGCCAGCAGCCCCCGACCAGGGGAGGGCACTGAAGCTTTCTTT. As protein: CASSPRPGEGTEAFF. The rearrangement links TRBV4-2 to TRBJ1-1; D possibly corresponds to TRBD1 (6 bases). The CDR3 is 15 residues long. V shed 4 bases and J shed 4 bases, with 16 bases lying between them. The germline V gene encodes CDR1 LGHNA and CDR2 YNFKEQ.

J is TRBJ2-1 and V is TRBV27, with a possible D match to TRBD2 (6 bases). The CDR3 spans 13 residues. V lost 6 bases to trimming and J lost 5 bases, with 11 bases between them. Germline V lookup: CDR1 MNHEY, CDR2 SMNVEV (reference sequence). The CDR3 bases are TGTGCCAGCAGCCCCGGACTAAACAATGAGCAGTTCTTC. Its protein is CASSPGLNNEQFF.